The subject of this entry is one TCR beta chain. The antigen it recognizes is unknown. Base qualities are not recorded, but no much larger clone differs from it by a single base. V and J lose 2 bases and 3 bases, and a span of 17 bases separates them. The cysteine opens and the phenylalanine closes a CDR3 of 16 amino acids. Just the 48-base CDR3 DNA is kept, in frame starting at base 1. CDR1 and CDR2, looked up from the germline V gene, are SGHDN and FVKESK. This sample is drawn from a study of cytomegalovirus exposure and HLA in healthy donors (dated 2017 in TCRdb). A note on the overall study: An earlier analysis of approximately 640 of the donors reported approximately 300 Gb of sequence data and 117 million unique TCR beta sequences from around 200 million T cells. Rather than using new phenotypic data, the later analysis identified candidate immune exposures from TCR beta sequences and from how often those sequences occurred across donors. The study was designed to test whether signatures of past pathogen exposure could be identified by cataloging public T cell receptors. Every repertoire in the discovery cohort had been generated on one and the same sequencing platform. Using immunosequencing, the study profiled T cell repertoires from roughly 650 subjects and related those repertoires to cytomegalovirus serostatus. To decide whether each TCR beta V gene segment behaved as functional or pseudogenic, an earlier analysis of fewer than 750 of the donors relied on high-throughput TCR beta sequencing. In addition to the first cohort of 666 subjects, a separate validation cohort of approximately 130 different subjects was used. Among the 398 genotyped donors, more than 70% belonged to the genetic ancestry cluster associated with self-reported Caucasian donors. Among some 410 genotyped donors of the cohort, an average of approximately 240,000 unique TCR beta nucleotide sequences were sequenced per donor, roughly 18% of them non-productive. The study combined high-throughput TCR immunosequencing, statistical association of individual TCRs with disease status, and machine learning to predict cytomegalovirus infection status. In a later genetic analysis, genome-wide SNP genotypes for 398 of the 666 donors were used, and that subset was treated as a discovery cohort. The number of donors typed differed by locus, with about 629-640 for A, B, C, DRB1 and DQB1, roughly 520 for DQA1, nearly 610 for DPA1, and some 440 for DPB1. Approximately 310 gigabases of sequencing data and tens of millions of unique TCR sequences were included in an early release covering 550 to 800 HLA-typed donors. A few DR-DQ haplotypes were handled as single units for association and clustering because linkage in the cohort was strong. A later analysis re-analyzed previously published TCR beta repertoires from roughly 600 donors and added high-resolution HLA genotyping to study TCR occurrence patterns. Both class I and class II loci were covered by HLA typing, at four-digit resolution. Alongside the repertoire data, information on donor age, sex, ethnicity and CMV serostatus was compiled. Broader findings and caveats from the paper: In a later analysis, HLA-associated TCR beta chains were found to be more clonally expanded and to have lower generation probabilities than equally common non-associated chains. A later analysis found that most CMV-associated TCR beta chains appeared HLA-restricted, with HLA associations seemingly driven largely by CMV exposure. Specific HLA alleles were associated with around 18,000 TCR beta sequences at a false discovery rate of 0.05 in a later analysis. A later genetic analysis associated a missense DCLRE1C variant with V-gene and J-gene trimming of TCR beta chains, and an independent cohort replicated the association. The 87-base-pair reads could not distinguish some IMGT-functional V segments, including TRBV6-2 and TRBV6-3, so those segments were excluded. In an earlier analysis of more than 500 of the donors, most TCR beta V segments appeared in productive rearrangements about 87% or about 30% of the time, broadly matching IMGT annotations. A later analysis found that TCR association rates varied across HLA loci, with DRB1 alleles showing the most associated TCRs and HLA-C alleles the fewest. A cluster of highly shared sequence variants was judged likely to represent a technical artifact of the sequencing pipeline. In a later genetic analysis, fewer N-insertions in productive TCRs were reported among donors in an Asian-associated ancestry cluster than the approximately 670-donor mean. When HLA alleles, especially DR and DQ, strongly co-occurred, TCR associations were difficult to assign to individual alleles. According to a later analysis, parvovirus B19, influenza, CMV and Epstein-Barr virus appeared linked to several top co-occurrence clusters. The presence/absence analyses assumed that sequencing depth was roughly uniform across donors, and that assumption may not be true. Most TCR sequences were observed very rarely across donors, whereas some public TCRs were present in many individuals. The cohort was sequenced for TCR beta chains only, and without alpha or paired-chain data the features that could be detected were limited. The study listed 150 to 200 TCR beta chains as associated with cytomegalovirus. Cytomegalovirus status was reported to be diagnosed by the classifier with high specificity and sensitivity in both the original and validation cohorts. For the cohort, immune exposure information was limited to CMV serostatus. A further reported finding was that TCR beta sequences accurately predicted the HLA-A and HLA-B alleles for most subjects in the first cohort. Because counts were too low, about 17 rarely observed V segments, including chromosome 9 orphons, were excluded from the earlier analysis of 587 of the donors. Correlated functional status among segregating V segments might reflect linkage disequilibrium, but an unknown experimental factor could not be ruled out. Because HLA typing was unavailable for some donors at each locus, only the typed subset was used in association tests. The authors suggested that the approach could potentially be generalized to other disease states and immunological phenotypes. A few of the identified cytomegalovirus-associated TCR beta chains were confirmed in vitro to be specific for cytomegalovirus antigens.

Library preparation employed the immunoSEQ multiplex PCR assay. A mixture of 60 forward primers for TCR Vbeta segments and 13 reverse primers for TCR Jbeta segments was used in the multiplex PCR. The CDR3 region of rearranged TCR beta genes was amplified from genomic DNA with a multiplex PCR assay. On the Illumina HiSeq System, the amplified TCR beta libraries were sequenced as 87-base-pair reads. Regarding the original processing steps: Across the 700 or so repertoires, a later analysis counted 80 million or so unique TCR beta chains, roughly 11 million of which were shared by at least two donors. Raw reads were error-corrected and collapsed into unique sequences by a nearest-neighbor algorithm in which closely related sequences were merged to remove PCR and sequencing errors. V, D and J gene segments were assigned by aligning CDR3 sequences to IMGT reference sequences. For a sequence to be retained, at least a six-nucleotide match to both a V gene segment and a J gene segment was required. A rearrangement was called productive if the CDR3 had no stop codons and remained in frame with V and J, and every other rearrangement was called non-productive. Following IMGT convention, CDR3 was defined as the stretch from the second conserved V-encoded cysteine up to the conserved J-encoded phenylalanine. Sequences without an unambiguous match to a single V gene segment were excluded from the earlier analysis of about 640 of the donors. An earlier analysis of 450 to 650 of the donors called V segments functional above 56.7% productive rearrangements and segregating when the between-donor standard deviation exceeded 5%. A statistical classification framework was built to diagnose cytomegalovirus status from the catalog of TCR beta chain sequences. In a later analysis, V and J genes were assigned by comparing TCR nucleotide sequences against IMGT/GENE-DB human TR gene sequences. The TCRdist pipeline was used in a later analysis to assign CDR3 sequences and most-parsimonious VDJ recombination scenarios. A later analysis defined each TCR beta chain by its CDR3 amino acid sequence plus V-gene family, and excluded reads lacking a unique V-gene family. To address suspected cross-contamination and a sequencing artifact, a later analysis removed under 600 highly shared, low-generation-probability nucleotide sequences. A later analysis calculated a clonal expansion index for each public chain from normalized within-repertoire ranks of inferred template counts. In a later analysis, generation probabilities were computed using a VDJ recombination model fitted to out-of-frame rearrangements, and the results were checked against IGoR. In a later analysis, hypergeometric tests were used to score TCR-TCR, TCR-HLA and TCR-CMV co-occurrence, with a repertoire-size bias correction applied to TCR pairs. In a later analysis, false discovery rates were estimated by permuting HLA or CMV assignments 20 times. In a later analysis, co-occurring TCRs were grouped with DBSCAN, and TCRdist sequence similarity was added when clustering was performed within HLA-allele-positive subsets. Co-occurrence clustering excluded repertoires with fewer than 30,000 or more than 120,000 public chains, plus five with anomalous nucleotide sharing. Here the immuneACCESS table is served through TCRdb, limited to in-frame sequences with V and J called. Missing clones are a known gap in these copies; in checked studies unresolved V genes cover under half, and the rest lacks a known reason. The DNA was the basis for D and trimming; V, J and clone size are from that table. This sample is represented by about 120,000 clones; over 60% of them were singletons. 2.7% of the sample goes to the ten largest clones.

In total, roughly 710 healthy bone marrow donors made up the cohort. All cohort members were sampled while nominally healthy, although unrecorded immune exposures were likely present. The donor tested CMV seronegative and was one of the 352 seronegative cohort members. Each donor provided a peripheral blood sample, and peripheral blood mononuclear cells were used for TCR beta sequencing. Genomic DNA extraction from the blood cell samples was performed with the Qiagen DNeasy Blood Extraction Kit. Sequencing was done on a sample of PBMCs. This receptor was identified in a female donor in good health and CMV-seronegative. The rearrangement joined TRBV14 to TRBJ2-7; TRBD2 is perhaps the D gene, given 5 matching bases. The DNA sequence follows: TGTGCCAGCAGCCAAAGTCCCGACATGAGGGACTACGAGCAGTACTTC. Translated, this is CASSQSPDMRDYEQYF.